The 5 T cell receptor beta chains given below trace back to one sample, sequenced in a study of cytomegalovirus exposure and HLA in healthy donors. Here immunoSEQ multiplex PCR was the method, and the copy in TCRdb shows in-frame clones only, minus some. Of 220,000 or so clones listed, roughly 91% were seen once; the top ten hold approximately 2%. Sequenced sample: PBMCs. These receptors all stem from a woman between 18 and 29 years old in good health and CMV-seropositive.

The chain carries TRBV30 and TRBJ1-5, with D perhaps TRBD1 (6 bases). Per germline, CDR1 GTSNPN and CDR2 SVGIG (reference sequence). The CDR3 covers 15 residues. Trimming cost V 0 bases and J 5 bases, with 14 bases left between them. CDR3 DNA sequence: TGTGCCTGGAGTGTATCAGGGACAAATTATCAGCCCCAGCATTTT. Translation gives CAWSVSGTNYQPQHF.

V is TRBV7-8 and J is TRBJ2-7, with 8 bases that match TRBD2. The CDR3 is 18 residues long. Trimming at V came to 4 bases and at J to 3 bases, leaving 17 bases not matched to a gene. Germline-derived CDR1 and CDR2 are SGHVS and FQNEAQ. The CDR3 region has the DNA TGTGCCAGCAGCTCCCCTCGGTCGGGTAGCGGGACGATCTACGAGCAGTACTTC. This codes for CASSSPRSGSGTIYEQYF.

The chain couples TRBV27 to TRBJ2-7; the D gene is possibly TRBD2 (6 bases). The germline V gene has CDR1 MNHEY and CDR2 SMNVEV (reference sequence). V was pared by 3 bases and J by 3 bases, with 15 bases between. This CDR3 contains 15 residues. CDR3 coding DNA: TGTGCCAGCAGTTTTAGTGGAGGGCCGATCTACGAGCAGTACTTC. Its protein is CASSFSGGPIYEQYF.

The chain couples TRBV6-4 to TRBJ2-3, with TRBD2 identical over 16 bases. The CDR3 extends over 16 amino acids. Germline V gene lookup returns CDR1 MRHNA and CDR2 SNTAGT. The V gene end was trimmed by 4 bases and the J gene end by 4 bases; junction bases not matched to a gene: 2. The DNA for the CDR3 is TGTGCCAGCAGTGCGGGACTAGCGGGAGGGCCAGATACGCAGTATTTT. Its protein is CASSAGLAGGPDTQYF.

J is TRBJ1-4 and V is TRBV10-3; D uncertain. Germline CDR1 reads ENHRY; CDR2 reads SYGVKD. The CDR3 runs 14 residues. With 3 bases removed from V and 0 bases from J, the gap between germline ends came to 5 bases. The CDR3 spells CAISDGATNEKLFF. The CDR3 DNA reads TGTGCCATCAGTGATGGAGCAACTAATGAAAAACTGTTTTTT.